A selection of T cell receptor beta chains follows, all from one sample in a study of blood T cell repertoires in COVID-19. Measured with immunoSEQ multiplex PCR; TCRdb has only the in-frame clones, and not every one. The sample comprises about 170,000 clones, approximately 84% of which are singletons, and around a fifth rests with the top ten. Material for sequencing was peripheral blood. The receptors come from a woman older than 75 with acute or convalescent COVID-19. CDR3s leave out the opening cysteine and the closing phenylalanine or tryptophan.

v_call,j_call,cdr3_aa
TRBV18,TRBJ2-6,ASLPGLASSGANVLT
TRBV11-2,TRBJ1-6,ASSHPGQGDSPLH
TRBV5-5,TRBJ2-1,ASSLRQGAHNEQF
TRBV11-2,TRBJ1-3,ASSLDLPSSGNTIY
TRBV7-7,TRBJ2-5,ASSRDSQETQY
TRBV6-5,TRBJ1-1,ASRYSQGTEAF
TRBV4-1,TRBJ1-5,ASSQERGVLRPQH
TRBV7-6,TRBJ2-4,ASSQSGSGAKNIQY
TRBV5-5,TRBJ2-5,ASSLVGPEGAQY
TRBV18,TRBJ2-2,ASSPGQGTNTGELF
TRBV7-8,TRBJ1-2,ASSRGTGMHGYT
TRBV5-4,TRBJ2-3,ASSLGVRGSTDTQY
TRBV6-6,TRBJ2-5,ASSPKETQY
TRBV24-1,TRBJ2-3,ATSETATDTQY
TRBV4-1,TRBJ2-7,ASSQIQGYGYEQY
TRBV5-1,TRBJ2-3,ASSFRRASGGERSTDTQY
TRBV6-5,TRBJ2-1,ASRGPGLLYNEQF
TRBV7-2,TRBJ2-1,ASSLGFGGTDEQF
TRBV4-1,TRBJ2-7,ASSPTPGQGAREQY
TRBV11-2,TRBJ2-7,ASSLSYAYEQY
TRBV2,TRBJ1-2,ASGGAANYGYT
TRBV2,TRBJ2-2,ASSGDTGELF
TRBV5-4,TRBJ2-7,ASSPVGGTSGRNEQY
TRBV7-6,TRBJ1-1,ASSLGGVRNTEAF
TRBV11-2,TRBJ2-7,ASSFGTSSTYEQY
TRBV19,TRBJ2-1,ASRLREGSEQF
TRBV2,TRBJ1-6,ASTQTGGYNSPLH
TRBV5-5,TRBJ2-7,ASSLGQEGAYEQY
TRBV18,TRBJ2-1,ASSPSSGRDEQF
TRBV5-1,TRBJ1-1,ASSLDLTEAF